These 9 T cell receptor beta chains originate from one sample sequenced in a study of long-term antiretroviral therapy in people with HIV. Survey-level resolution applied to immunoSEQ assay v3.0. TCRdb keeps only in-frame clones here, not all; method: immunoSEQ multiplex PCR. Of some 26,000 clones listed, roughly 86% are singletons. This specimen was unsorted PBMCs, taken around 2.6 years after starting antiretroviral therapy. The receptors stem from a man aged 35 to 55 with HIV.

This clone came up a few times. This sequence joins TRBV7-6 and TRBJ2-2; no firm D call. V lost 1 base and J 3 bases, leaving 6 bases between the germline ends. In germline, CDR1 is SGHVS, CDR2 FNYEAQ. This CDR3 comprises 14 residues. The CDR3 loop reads CASSLEEHTGELFF. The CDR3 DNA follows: TGTGCCAGCAGCTTAGAAGAACACACCGGGGAGCTGTTTTTT.

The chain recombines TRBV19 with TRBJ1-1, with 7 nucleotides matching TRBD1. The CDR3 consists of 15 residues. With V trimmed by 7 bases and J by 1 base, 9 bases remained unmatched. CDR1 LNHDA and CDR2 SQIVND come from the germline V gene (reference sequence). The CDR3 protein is CASKRDRAGNTEAFF. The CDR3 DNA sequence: TGTGCCAGTAAAAGAGACAGGGCTGGGAACACTGAAGCTTTCTTT. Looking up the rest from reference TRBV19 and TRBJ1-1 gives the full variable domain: DGGITQSPKYLFRKEGQNVTLSCEQNLNHDAMYWYRQDPGQGLRLIYYSQIVNDFQKGDIAEGYSVSREKKESFPLTVTSAQKNPTAFYLCASKRDRAGNTEAFFGQGTRLTVV.

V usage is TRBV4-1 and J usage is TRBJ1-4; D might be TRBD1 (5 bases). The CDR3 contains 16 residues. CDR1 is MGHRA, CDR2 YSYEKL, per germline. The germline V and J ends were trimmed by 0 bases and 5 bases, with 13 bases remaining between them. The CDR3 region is CASSQDWWGSNEKLFF. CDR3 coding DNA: TGCGCCAGCAGCCAAGATTGGTGGGGCTCGAATGAAAAACTGTTTTTT.

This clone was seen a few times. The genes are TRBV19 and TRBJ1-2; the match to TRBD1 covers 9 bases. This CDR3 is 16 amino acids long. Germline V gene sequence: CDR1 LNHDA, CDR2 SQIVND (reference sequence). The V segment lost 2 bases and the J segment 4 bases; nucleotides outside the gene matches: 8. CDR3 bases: TGTGCCAGTAGTATATCATACAGGGGGCCGGGCTATGGCTACACCTTC. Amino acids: CASSISYRGPGYGYTF.

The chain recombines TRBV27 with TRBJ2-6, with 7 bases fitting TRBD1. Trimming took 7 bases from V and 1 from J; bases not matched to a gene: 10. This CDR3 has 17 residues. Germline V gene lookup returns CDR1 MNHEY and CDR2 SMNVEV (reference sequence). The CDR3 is CASTNRGASSGANVLTF. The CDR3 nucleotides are TGTGCCAGCACCAACAGGGGCGCTTCTTCTGGGGCCAACGTCCTGACTTTC.

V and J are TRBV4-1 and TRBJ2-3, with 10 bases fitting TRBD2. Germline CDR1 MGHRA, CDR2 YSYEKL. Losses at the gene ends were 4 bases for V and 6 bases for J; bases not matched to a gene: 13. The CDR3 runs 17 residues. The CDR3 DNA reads TGCGCCAGCAGCCCTACCACGCGGGCTAGCGGGAGTGATACGCAGTATTTT. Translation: CASSPTTRASGSDTQYF.

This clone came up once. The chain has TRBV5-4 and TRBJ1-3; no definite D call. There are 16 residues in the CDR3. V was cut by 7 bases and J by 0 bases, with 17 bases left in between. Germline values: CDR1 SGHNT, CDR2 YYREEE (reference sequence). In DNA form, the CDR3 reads TGTGCCAGCCTCCTAAAGGGTTCCAGCTCTGGAAACACCATATATTTT. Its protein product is CASLLKGSSSGNTIYF.

The CDR3 sequence is CASKGALNEKLFF. CDR3 coding DNA: TGTGCTTCCAAGGGAGCTTTAAATGAAAAACTGTTTTTT. The chain employs TRBV6-5 and TRBJ1-4, with no clear D. Germline CDR1 reads MNHEY; CDR2 reads SVGAGI. This CDR3 is built from 13 residues.

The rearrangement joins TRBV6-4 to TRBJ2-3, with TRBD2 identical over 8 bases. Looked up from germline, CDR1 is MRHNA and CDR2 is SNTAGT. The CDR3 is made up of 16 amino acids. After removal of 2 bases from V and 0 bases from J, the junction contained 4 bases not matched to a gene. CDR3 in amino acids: CASSDAPSGSTDTQYF. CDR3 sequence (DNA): TGTGCCAGCAGTGACGCGCCTAGCGGGAGCACAGATACGCAGTATTTT.